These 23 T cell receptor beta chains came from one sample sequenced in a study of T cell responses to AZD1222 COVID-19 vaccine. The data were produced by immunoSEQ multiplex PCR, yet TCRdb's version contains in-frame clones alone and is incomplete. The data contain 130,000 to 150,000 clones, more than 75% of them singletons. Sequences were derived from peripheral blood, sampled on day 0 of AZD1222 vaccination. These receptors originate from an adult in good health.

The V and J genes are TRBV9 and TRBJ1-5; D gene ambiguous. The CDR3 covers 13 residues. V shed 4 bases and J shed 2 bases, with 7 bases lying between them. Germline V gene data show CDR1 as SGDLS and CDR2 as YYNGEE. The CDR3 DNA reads TGTGCCAGCAGCACCGGGGGCAATCAGCCCCAGCATTTT. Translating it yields CASSTGGNQPQHF.

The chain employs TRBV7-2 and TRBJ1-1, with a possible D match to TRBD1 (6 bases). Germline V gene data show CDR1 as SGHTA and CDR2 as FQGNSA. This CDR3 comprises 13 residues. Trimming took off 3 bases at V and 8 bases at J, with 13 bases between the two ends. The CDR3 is CASSFNRAEEAFF. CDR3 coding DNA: TGTGCCAGCAGCTTCAACAGGGCCGAGGAAGCTTTCTTT.

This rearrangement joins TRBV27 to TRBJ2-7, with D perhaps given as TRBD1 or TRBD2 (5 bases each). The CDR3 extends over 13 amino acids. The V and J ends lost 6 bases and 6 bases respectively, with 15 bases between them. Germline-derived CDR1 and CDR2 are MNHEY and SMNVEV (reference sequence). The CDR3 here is CASSPYRGAEQYF. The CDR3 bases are TGTGCCAGCAGCCCCTATCGAGGGGCCGAGCAGTACTTC.

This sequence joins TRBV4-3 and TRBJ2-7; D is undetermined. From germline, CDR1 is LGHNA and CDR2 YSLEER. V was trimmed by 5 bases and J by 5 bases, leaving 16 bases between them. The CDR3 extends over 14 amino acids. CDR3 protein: CASSVTLAADEQYF. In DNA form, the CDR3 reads TGCGCCAGCAGCGTAACCCTGGCCGCCGACGAGCAGTACTTC.

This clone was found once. The CDR3 spells CASSPTGGAGQPQHF. The DNA for the CDR3 is TGTGCCAGTAGTCCCACAGGGGGCGCGGGTCAGCCCCAGCATTTT. The chain joins TRBV19 to TRBJ1-5; 9 bases map to TRBD1. The CDR3 has 15 amino acids. CDR1 is LNHDA and CDR2 is SQIVND in the germline V gene (reference sequence). The ends lost 5 bases at V and 6 bases at J; junction bases unmatched: 8.

CDR3 residues: CASSETTTALEPLHF. The CDR3 DNA reads TGCGCCAGCAGCGAAACTACGACAGCGTTAGAACCCCTCCACTTT. This rearrangement joins TRBV5-1 to TRBJ1-6; D is perhaps TRBD1 (5 bases). Germline-derived CDR1 and CDR2 are SGHRS and YFSETQ. The CDR3 consists of 15 residues. V shed 4 bases and J shed 12 bases, with 20 bases lying between them.

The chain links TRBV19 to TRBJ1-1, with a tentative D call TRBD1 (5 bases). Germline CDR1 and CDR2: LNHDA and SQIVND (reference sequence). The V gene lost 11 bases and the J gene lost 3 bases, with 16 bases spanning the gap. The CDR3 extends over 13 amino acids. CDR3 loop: CASKATVDTEAFF. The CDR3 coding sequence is TGTGCCTCAAAGGCGACAGTAGACACTGAAGCTTTCTTT.

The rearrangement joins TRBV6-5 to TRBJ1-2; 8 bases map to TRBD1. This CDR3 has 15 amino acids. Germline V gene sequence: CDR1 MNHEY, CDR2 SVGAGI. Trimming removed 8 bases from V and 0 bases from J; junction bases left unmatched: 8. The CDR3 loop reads CASLGTGTSNYGYTF. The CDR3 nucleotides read TGTGCCAGCCTAGGGACAGGCACCTCTAACTATGGCTACACCTTC.

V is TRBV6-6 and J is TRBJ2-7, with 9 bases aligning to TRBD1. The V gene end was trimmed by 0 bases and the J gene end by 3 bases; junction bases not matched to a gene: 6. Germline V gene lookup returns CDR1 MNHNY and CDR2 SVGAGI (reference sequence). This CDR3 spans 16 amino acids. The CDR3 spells CASSYSGTGSHYEQYF. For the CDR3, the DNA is TGTGCCAGCAGTTACTCCGGGACAGGGTCCCACTACGAGCAGTACTTC.

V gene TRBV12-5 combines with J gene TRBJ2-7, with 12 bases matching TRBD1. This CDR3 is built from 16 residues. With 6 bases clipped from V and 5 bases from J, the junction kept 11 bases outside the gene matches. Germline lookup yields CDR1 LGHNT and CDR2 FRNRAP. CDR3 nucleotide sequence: TGTGCTAGTGGAACAAGGTCTGGGACAGGGGGCCACGAGCAGTACTTC. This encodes CASGTRSGTGGHEQYF.

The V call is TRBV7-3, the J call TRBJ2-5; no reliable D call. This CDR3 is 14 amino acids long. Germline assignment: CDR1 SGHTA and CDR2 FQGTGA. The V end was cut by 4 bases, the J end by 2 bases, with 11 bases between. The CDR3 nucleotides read TGTGCCAGCAGCTCCGGCTATCGTCAAGAGACCCAGTACTTC. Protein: CASSSGYRQETQYF.

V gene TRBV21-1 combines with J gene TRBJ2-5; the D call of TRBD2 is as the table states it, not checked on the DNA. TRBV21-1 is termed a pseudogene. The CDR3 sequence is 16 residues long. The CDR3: CASSISERDFQETQYF. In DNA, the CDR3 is TGTGCCAGCAGCATTTCTGAGCGGGACTTCCAAGAGACCCAGTACTTC.

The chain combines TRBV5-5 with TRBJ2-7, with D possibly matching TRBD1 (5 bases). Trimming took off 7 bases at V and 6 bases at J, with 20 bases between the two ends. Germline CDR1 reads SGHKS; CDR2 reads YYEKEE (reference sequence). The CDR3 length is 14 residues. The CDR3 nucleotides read TGTGCCAGCGACGGTTCACAGGTTCCGGCCGAGCAGTACTTC. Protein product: CASDGSQVPAEQYF.

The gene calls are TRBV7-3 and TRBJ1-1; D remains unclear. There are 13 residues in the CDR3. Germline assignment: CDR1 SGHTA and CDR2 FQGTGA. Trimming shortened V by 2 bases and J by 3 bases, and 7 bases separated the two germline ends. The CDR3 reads CASSLSLDTEAFF. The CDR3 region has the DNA TGTGCCAGCAGCTTATCGTTAGACACTGAAGCTTTCTTT. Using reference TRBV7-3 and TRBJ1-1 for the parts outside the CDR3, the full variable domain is GAGVSQTPSNKVTEKGKYVELRCDPISGHTALYWYRQSLGQGPEFLIYFQGTGAADDSGLPNDRFFAVRPEGSVSTLKIQRTERGDSAVYLCASSLSLDTEAFFGQGTRLTVV.

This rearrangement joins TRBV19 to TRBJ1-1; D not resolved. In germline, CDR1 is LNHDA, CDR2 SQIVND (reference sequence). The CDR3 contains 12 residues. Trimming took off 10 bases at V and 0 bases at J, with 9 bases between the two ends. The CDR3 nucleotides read TGTGCCACCCGGGGAGTGAACACTGAAGCTTTCTTT. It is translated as CATRGVNTEAFF.

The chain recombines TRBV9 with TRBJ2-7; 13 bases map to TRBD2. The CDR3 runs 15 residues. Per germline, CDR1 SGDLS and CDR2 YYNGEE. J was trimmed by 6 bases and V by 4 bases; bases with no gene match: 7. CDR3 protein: CASSPRTSGRPEQYF. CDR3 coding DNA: TGTGCCAGCAGCCCCCGGACTAGCGGGAGACCCGAGCAGTACTTC. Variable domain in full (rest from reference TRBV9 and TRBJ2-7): DSGVTQTPKHLITATGQRVTLRCSPRSGDLSVYWYQQSLDQGLQFLIQYYNGEERAKGNILERFSAQQFPDLHSELNLSSLELGDSALYFCASSPRTSGRPEQYFGPGTRLTVT.

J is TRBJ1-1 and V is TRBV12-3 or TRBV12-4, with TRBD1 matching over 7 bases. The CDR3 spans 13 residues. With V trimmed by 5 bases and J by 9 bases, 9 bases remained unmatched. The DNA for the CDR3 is TGTGCCAGCAGTAACCGGGACAGACTTAAAGCTTTCTTT. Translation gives CASSNRDRLKAFF.

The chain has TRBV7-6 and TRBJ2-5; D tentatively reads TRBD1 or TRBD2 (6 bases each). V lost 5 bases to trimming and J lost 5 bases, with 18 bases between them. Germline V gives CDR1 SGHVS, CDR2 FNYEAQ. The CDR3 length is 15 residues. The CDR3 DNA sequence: TGTGCCAGCAGCCGAACGACGCAGGGGAGGGAGACCCAGTACTTC. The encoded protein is CASSRTTQGRETQYF. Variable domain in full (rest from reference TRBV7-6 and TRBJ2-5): GAGVSQSPRYKVTKRGQDVALRCDPISGHVSLYWYRQALGQGPEFLTYFNYEAQQDKSGLPNDRFSAERPEGSISTLTIQRTEQRDSAMYRCASSRTTQGRETQYFGPGTRLLVL.

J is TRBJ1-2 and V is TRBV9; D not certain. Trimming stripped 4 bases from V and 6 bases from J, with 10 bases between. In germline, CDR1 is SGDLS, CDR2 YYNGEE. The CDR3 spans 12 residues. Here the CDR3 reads CASSRDLDGYTF. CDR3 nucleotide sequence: TGTGCCAGCAGCAGGGATTTAGATGGCTACACCTTC.

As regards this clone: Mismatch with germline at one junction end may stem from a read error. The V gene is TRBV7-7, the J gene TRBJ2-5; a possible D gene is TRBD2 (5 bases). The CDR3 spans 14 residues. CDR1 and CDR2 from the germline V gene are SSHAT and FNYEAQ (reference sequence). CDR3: CASSLLGKQETQYF. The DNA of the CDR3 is TGTGCTAGCAGCCTGCTCGGGAAGCAAGAGACCCAGTACTTC.

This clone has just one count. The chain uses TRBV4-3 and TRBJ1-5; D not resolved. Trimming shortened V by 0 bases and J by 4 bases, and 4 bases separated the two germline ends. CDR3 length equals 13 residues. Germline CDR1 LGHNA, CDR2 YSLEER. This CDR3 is CASSQEENQPQHF. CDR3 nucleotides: TGCGCCAGCAGCCAAGAGGAAAATCAGCCCCAGCATTTT.

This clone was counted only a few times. The CDR3 loop is CASSYSTVTDGYTF. CDR3 in DNA: TGTGCCAGCAGTTACTCGACGGTCACAGACGGCTACACCTTC. J is TRBJ1-2 and V is TRBV6-5; D ambiguous. The CDR3 loop spans 14 amino acids. Germline V gene sequence: CDR1 MNHEY, CDR2 SVGAGI. Trimming took off 0 bases at V and 8 bases at J, with 13 bases between the two ends.

In DNA, the CDR3 is TGCGCCAGCAGCCGGGACAGGGATGAAAAACTGTTTTTT. This codes for CASSRDRDEKLFF. The gene calls are TRBV4-3 and TRBJ1-4; 9 nucleotides align to TRBD1. The CDR3 runs 13 residues. The junction had 0 bases not matched to a gene; V was cut back by 4 bases and J by 6 bases. Germline assignment: CDR1 LGHNA and CDR2 YSLEER.